The clone carrying this T cell receptor beta chain has only a few counts. RNA transcripts yielded amplified TCR beta CDR3 regions. In the first-round RT-PCR of the TCR CDR3, the HTBI primer set was used. TCRdb used MiXCR to reprocess the multiplex PCR reads, holding one entry per CDR3 protein. The sample holds about 250,000 distinct CDR3 sequences, roughly 22% seen once. The sample comes from a study of T cells in Graves' hyperthyroidism and ophthalmopathy. For ophthalmopathy patients, the Clinical Activity Score was at least 3 and the NOSPECS grade at least 4; duration was under 3 months. The study left out patients who had uncontrolled infection, other autoimmune disease, pregnancy or lactation. The germline V and J ends were trimmed by 6 bases and 6 bases, with 11 bases remaining between them. The CDR3 has 13 residues. Germline CDR1 reads MDHEN; CDR2 reads SYDVKM.

The sequencing sample was made of blood. This sequence joins TRBV28 and TRBJ2-2; a possible D gene is TRBD2 (6 bases). This receptor was obtained from a woman between 35 and 50 years old with Graves' ophthalmopathy. The CDR3 coding sequence is TGTGCCAGCAGGCTTGGACTATCCGGGGAGCTGTTTTTT. It is translated as CASRLGLSGELFF.